The 30 T cell receptor beta chains below come from one sample, sequenced in a study of blood T cells in healthy people across ages (dated by TCRdb to between 2015 and 2017). The library was made by 5' RACE. Sequencing instrument: Illumina HiSeq 2500. A second about 6 to 11 cycle PCR used a sample-barcoded 5' primer and a J-beta primer mix. TCRdb reanalyzed the raw reads on its own, using fastp at Q25 for trimming and MiXCR for clone calling, and kept in-frame beta chains. Rows merge per CDR3 protein into single entries with the most common DNA and genes. The sample records about 830,000 distinct CDR3 sequences, 62% of which are singletons. 25% to 35% of the sample is held by the ten biggest clonotypes. Sequencing used blood. Receptors originate from a man aged 25-45 years in good health.

This clonotype was recorded a few times. The rearrangement joins TRBV30 to TRBJ2-6, with D hard to call. V was shortened by 0 bases and J by 2 bases, with 5 bases between the two germline ends. The CDR3 is 14 residues long. Germline V CDR1 and CDR2: GTSNPN, SVGIG (reference sequence). CDR3 DNA: TGTGCCTGGAGTGTAGGACCTGGGGCCAACGTCCTGACTTTC. Amino acids: CAWSVGPGANVLTF.

This clonotype turned up a few times. V gene TRBV4-3 combines with J gene TRBJ2-1; TRBD1 agrees at 9 bases. Germline-derived CDR1 and CDR2 are LGHNA and YSLEER. Germline trimming cut 11 bases from V and 8 bases from J; bases unmatched to any gene: 7. There are 12 residues in the CDR3. The CDR3 nucleotides read TGCGCCGGAACGACAGGGGGGGATGAGCAGTTCTTC. Its translation is CAGTTGGDEQFF.

This clonotype was seen ten or more times. V gene TRBV7-2 combines with J gene TRBJ1-6; maybe TRBD1 (6 bases). This CDR3 comprises 15 residues. V lost 6 bases, J lost 7 bases, and 16 bases lay in between. Per germline, CDR1 SGHTA and CDR2 FQGNSA. The chain's CDR3 is CASRDVDRSNSPLHF. In DNA form, the CDR3 reads TGTGCCAGCAGGGATGTCGACAGGTCGAATTCACCCCTCCACTTT.

In its sample, this clonotype was seen a few times. The chain uses TRBV7-6 and TRBJ2-5; TRBD1 agrees at 8 bases. The length of the CDR3 is 15 residues. The germline V gene encodes CDR1 SGHVS and CDR2 FNYEAQ. V shed 0 bases and J 4 bases; nucleotides not matched to a gene: 4. CDR3 in DNA: TGTGCCAGCAGCTTAGCGACAGGGGTGTTAGAGACCCAGTACTTC. Amino acids: CASSLATGVLETQYF. The full variable domain, rest sourced from reference TRBV7-6 and TRBJ2-5, is GAGVSQSPRYKVTKRGQDVALRCDPISGHVSLYWYRQALGQGPEFLTYFNYEAQQDKSGLPNDRFSAERPEGSISTLTIQRTEQRDSAMYRCASSLATGVLETQYFGPGTRLLVL.

The V gene is TRBV4-2, the J gene TRBJ1-2; 8 bases match TRBD1. The CDR3 runs 16 residues. V trimming: 0 bases; J trimming: 4 bases; junction bases outside the gene matches: 7. Looked up from germline, CDR1 is LGHNA and CDR2 is YNFKEQ. CDR3: CASSQDLGTGTYGYTF. The CDR3, as DNA: TGTGCCAGCAGCCAAGATCTTGGGACAGGTACCTATGGCTACACCTTC.

The rearrangement links TRBV20-1 to TRBJ1-1, with D possibly TRBD1 on 5 matching bases. The CDR3 is made up of 15 amino acids. With 5 bases removed from V and 5 bases from J, the gap between germline ends came to 21 bases. In germline, CDR1 is DFQATT, CDR2 SNEGSKA (reference sequence). CDR3 sequence (DNA): TGCAGTGCTTCAAGGTCCACAGGATTTGGAACTGAAGCTTTCTTT. Amino acid sequence: CSASRSTGFGTEAFF.

This clonotype was seen only a few times. The chain carries TRBV6-5 and TRBJ2-7; possible D gene TRBD2, 5 bases. Germline V CDR1 and CDR2: MNHEY, SVGAGI. The CDR3 loop spans 14 amino acids. V shed 8 bases and J shed 2 bases, with 16 bases lying between them. The CDR3 DNA is TGTGCCAGCCAAATCGAGGGTCCTCCCTACGAGCAGTACTTC. This translates into CASQIEGPPYEQYF.

This clonotype was detected only a few times. The V gene is TRBV7-6, the J gene TRBJ2-7; D is unresolved. The CDR3 is 14 residues long. Germline assignment: CDR1 SGHVS and CDR2 FNYEAQ. V lost 4 bases, J lost 2 bases, and 12 bases lay in between. Here the CDR3 reads CASSSIGPTYEQYF. DNA of the CDR3: TGTGCCAGCAGCTCTATCGGGCCTACCTACGAGCAGTACTTC.

CDR3 in amino acids: CASSQEGAGEYEQYF. The CDR3 DNA is TGCGCCAGCAGCCAAGAAGGGGCAGGGGAATACGAGCAGTACTTC. The V and J genes are TRBV4-3 and TRBJ2-7, with D possibly being TRBD1 (6 bases). The V end lost 0 bases, the J end lost 4 bases, and 13 bases lay between the germline ends. The CDR3 is 15 residues long. Germline loops: CDR1 LGHNA, CDR2 YSLEER.

Ten or more counts support this clonotype. The rearrangement joins TRBV7-2 to TRBJ2-7; a weak D match, TRBD1 (5 bases). CDR1 and CDR2 from the germline V gene are SGHTA and FQGNSA. The CDR3 covers 17 residues. Trimming stripped 3 bases from V and 3 bases from J, with 21 bases between. Here the CDR3 DNA reads TGTGCCAGCAGCTTGGCCGTCCTACTACGGACACTCTACGAGCAGTACTTC. Its protein is CASSLAVLLRTLYEQYF.

V gene TRBV29-1 combines with J gene TRBJ2-7; the D gene is possibly TRBD1 (6 bases). Per the germline V gene, CDR1 is SQVTM and CDR2 is ANQGSEA. The germline V and J ends were trimmed by 2 bases and 0 bases, with 11 bases remaining between them. The CDR3 consists of 14 residues. The CDR3 is CSVETRDTSYEQYF. The CDR3 nucleotides read TGCAGCGTTGAAACCCGGGACACCTCCTACGAGCAGTACTTC.

The chain is built from TRBV7-8 and TRBJ1-2, with D maybe TRBD1 (5 bases). The CDR3 covers 13 residues. V was shortened by 1 base and J by 6 bases, with 9 bases between the two germline ends. CDR1 SGHVS and CDR2 FQNEAQ come from the germline V gene. Written as DNA, the CDR3 is TGTGCCAGCAGCTTAGGGGGCTCGGATGGCTACACCTTC. Its protein product is CASSLGGSDGYTF.

In the case of this clonotype: One end of the junction is discordant with germline, which a read error may explain. The J gene is TRBJ2-5, the V gene TRBV5-1; 9 nucleotides agree with TRBD2. The length of the CDR3 is 16 residues. Germline V gene lookup returns CDR1 SGHRS and CDR2 YFSETQ. The CDR3 nucleotides are TGTGCCAGCAGCTTGGCCAGGGCGGGAGGGGAAGAGACCCAGTACTTC. Amino acid sequence: CASSLARAGGEETQYF.

This clonotype was seen only once. The chain employs TRBV2 and TRBJ1-5, with 9 bases that match TRBD1. V lost 5 bases to trimming and J lost 7 bases; unmatched junction nucleotides: 6. Germline CDR1 reads SNHLY; CDR2 reads FYNNEI. The CDR3 runs to 14 residues. The CDR3 reads CASSSGQGPQPQHF. DNA for the CDR3: TGTGCCAGCAGTTCCGGACAGGGGCCACAGCCCCAGCATTTT.

The CDR3 region has the DNA TGTGCCACCAGCAGCCTCAGCACAGATACGCAGTATTTT. It specifies CATSSLSTDTQYF. The V gene is TRBV15, the J gene TRBJ2-3; D remains ambiguous. V was shortened by 3 bases and J by 0 bases, with 4 bases between the two germline ends. The CDR3 spans 13 residues. Per germline, CDR1 LNHNV and CDR2 YYDKDF (reference sequence).

This clonotype has a count of ten or more. The chain's CDR3 is CSVETGGMGNEQFF. CDR3 coding DNA: TGCAGCGTTGAAACAGGGGGCATGGGCAATGAGCAGTTCTTC. This sequence joins TRBV29-1 and TRBJ2-1; 9 bases fit TRBD1. CDR3 length equals 14 residues. Losses at the gene ends were 2 bases for V and 6 bases for J; bases not matched to a gene: 5. Looked up from germline, CDR1 is SQVTM and CDR2 is ANQGSEA.

The V call is TRBV6-1, the J call TRBJ2-5, with 9 positions matching TRBD1. Germline assignment: CDR1 MNHNS and CDR2 SASEGT. With V trimmed by 8 bases and J by 4 bases, 5 bases remained unmatched. The CDR3 totals 13 residues. CDR3 in DNA: TGTGCCAGCGGGAGGGACAGGGCAGAGACCCAGTACTTC. Protein sequence: CASGRDRAETQYF.

This clonotype has a single count. V gene TRBV7-2 combines with J gene TRBJ1-6, with TRBD1 matching over 8 bases. The CDR3 is 16 residues long. V shed 5 bases and J 4 bases; nucleotides not matched to a gene: 7. Germline lookup yields CDR1 SGHTA and CDR2 FQGNSA. The chain's CDR3 is CASSPQTGGYNSPLHF. CDR3 sequence (DNA): TGTGCCAGCAGCCCTCAAACAGGGGGTTATAATTCACCCCTCCACTTT.

This clonotype has ten or more counts. V and J are TRBV28 and TRBJ1-5, with a weak D call TRBD1 (5 bases). V was trimmed by 6 bases and J by 0 bases, leaving 12 bases between them. This CDR3 spans 15 amino acids. Germline V gene data show CDR1 as MDHEN and CDR2 as SYDVKM. For the CDR3, the DNA is TGTGCCAGCAGACTAGGAGGGGATAGCAATCAGCCCCAGCATTTT. This encodes CASRLGGDSNQPQHF.

This clonotype appeared a single time. This chain links TRBV6-2 or TRBV6-3 with TRBJ2-1; maybe TRBD2 (6 bases). CDR1 is MNHEY and CDR2 is SVGEGT in the germline V gene. The CDR3 totals 18 residues. Deletions cut 2 bases from V and 6 bases from J, with 23 bases between. Here the CDR3 reads CASSYPVPLAKFSNEQFF. As DNA, the CDR3 is TGTGCCAGCAGTTACCCGGTTCCACTAGCCAAATTTAGCAATGAGCAGTTCTTC.

A single count supports this clonotype. This rearrangement joins TRBV20-1 to TRBJ2-3, with 8 bases fitting TRBD2. With 6 bases clipped from V and 5 bases from J, the junction kept 7 bases outside the gene matches. The germline V gene has CDR1 DFQATT and CDR2 SNEGSKA (reference sequence). This CDR3 has 13 residues. Here the CDR3 DNA reads TGCAGTGCCCTGGCGGGGGGCCGAGATACGCAGTATTTT. Its protein product is CSALAGGRDTQYF.

This clonotype has just a few counts. The chain is built from TRBV12-3 or TRBV12-4 and TRBJ1-2; D may be TRBD1 (6 bases). There are 14 residues in the CDR3. V lost 6 bases and J 4 bases, leaving 15 bases between the germline ends. The CDR3: CASSPRQVIYGYTF. CDR3 coding DNA: TGTGCCAGCAGCCCCCGACAGGTCATCTATGGCTACACCTTC.

The CDR3 reads CASSSRRGVTYEQYF. In nucleotides, the CDR3 is TGTGCCAGCAGCTCCCGTAGGGGTGTTACCTACGAGCAGTACTTC. This chain connects TRBV7-2 to TRBJ2-7; D is perhaps TRBD1 (5 bases). The CDR3 sequence is 15 residues long. V dropped 4 bases and J dropped 2 bases, with 15 bases sitting between them. Looked up from germline, CDR1 is SGHTA and CDR2 is FQGNSA.

This clonotype was seen at least ten times. The rearrangement uses TRBV7-2 and TRBJ2-7, with D perhaps TRBD2 (6 bases). V dropped 3 bases and J dropped 0 bases, with 6 bases sitting between them. The CDR3 is 13 residues long. The germline CDR1 and CDR2 sequences are SGHTA and FQGNSA. The CDR3 loop reads CASSFGSSYEQYF. The CDR3 bases are TGTGCCAGCAGCTTCGGGAGCTCCTACGAGCAGTACTTC.

This chain links TRBV5-8 with TRBJ1-2; 12 bases fit TRBD1. This CDR3 spans 16 amino acids. Germline V lookup: CDR1 SGHTS, CDR2 YDEGEE. The V gene end was trimmed by 2 bases and the J gene end by 3 bases; junction bases not matched to a gene: 5. The CDR3 DNA sequence: TGTGCCAGCAGCTTTGGGACAGGGGGCGCGCACTATGGCTACACCTTC. Amino acid sequence: CASSFGTGGAHYGYTF.

V and J are TRBV20-1 and TRBJ2-1; D is perhaps TRBD1 or TRBD2 (5 bases each). Germline V gene sequence: CDR1 DFQATT, CDR2 SNEGSKA (reference sequence). V was pared by 2 bases and J by 4 bases, with 21 bases between. The CDR3 totals 17 residues. The CDR3 protein is CSARPDTRIRLYNEQFF. DNA of the CDR3: TGCAGTGCTAGACCGGACACCCGTATTAGACTATACAATGAGCAGTTCTTC.

The chain joins TRBV15 to TRBJ2-7, with TRBD1 identical over 7 bases. The CDR3 has 16 amino acids. V dropped 1 base and J dropped 0; count of bases not matched to a gene: 6. Germline V lookup: CDR1 LNHNV, CDR2 YYDKDF (reference sequence). This CDR3 reads CATSRGGQVSSYEQYF. The DNA for the CDR3 is TGTGCCACCAGCAGAGGCGGACAGGTTAGCTCCTACGAGCAGTACTTC.

The gene calls are TRBV9 and TRBJ1-1; D is uncertain. This CDR3 region has 13 residues. Per the germline V gene, CDR1 is SGDLS and CDR2 is YYNGEE. With 3 bases removed from V and 4 bases from J, the gap between germline ends came to 10 bases. The CDR3 region is CASSGYGVTEAFF. The CDR3, as DNA: TGTGCCAGCAGCGGGTATGGGGTCACTGAAGCTTTCTTT.

The chain joins TRBV4-3 to TRBJ2-3; no clear D gene. Trimming shortened V by 2 bases and J by 4 bases, and 10 bases separated the two germline ends. Germline values: CDR1 LGHNA, CDR2 YSLEER. The CDR3 is 14 amino acids. The CDR3 bases are TGCGCCAGCAGCCAATCCAGAGTGGCAGATACGCAGTATTTT. It yields the protein CASSQSRVADTQYF.

The chain joins TRBV12-3 or TRBV12-4 to TRBJ2-1, with TRBD2 identical over 7 bases. This CDR3 region has 16 residues. Germline trimming cut 2 bases from V and 5 bases from J; bases unmatched to any gene: 9. CDR3 protein: CASSLWGGGADNEQFF. For the CDR3, the DNA is TGTGCCAGCAGTTTATGGGGGGGAGGGGCAGACAATGAGCAGTTCTTC.